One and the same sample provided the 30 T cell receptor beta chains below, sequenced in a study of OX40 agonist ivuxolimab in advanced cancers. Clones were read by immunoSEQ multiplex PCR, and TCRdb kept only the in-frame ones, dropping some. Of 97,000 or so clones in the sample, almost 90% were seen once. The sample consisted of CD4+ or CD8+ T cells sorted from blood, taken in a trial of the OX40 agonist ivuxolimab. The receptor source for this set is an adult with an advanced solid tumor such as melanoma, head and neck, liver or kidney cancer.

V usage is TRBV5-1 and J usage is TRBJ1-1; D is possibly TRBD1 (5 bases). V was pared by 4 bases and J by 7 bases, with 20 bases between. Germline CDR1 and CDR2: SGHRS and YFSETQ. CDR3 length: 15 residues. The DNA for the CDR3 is TGCGCCAGCAGCATGGGCCCGGAACAGGTAGATGAAGCTTTCTTT. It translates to CASSMGPEQVDEAFF.

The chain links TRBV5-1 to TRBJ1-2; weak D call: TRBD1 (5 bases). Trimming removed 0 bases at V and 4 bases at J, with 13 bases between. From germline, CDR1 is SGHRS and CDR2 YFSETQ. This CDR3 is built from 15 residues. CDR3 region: CASSLEGRSGYGYTF. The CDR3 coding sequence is TGCGCCAGCAGCTTGGAGGGGCGCAGCGGCTATGGCTACACCTTC.

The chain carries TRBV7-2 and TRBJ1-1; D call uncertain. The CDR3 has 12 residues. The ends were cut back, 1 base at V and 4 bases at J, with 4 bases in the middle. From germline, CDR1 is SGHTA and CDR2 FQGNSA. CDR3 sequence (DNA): TGTGCCAGCAGCTTAGGTGCCACTGAAGCTTTCTTT. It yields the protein CASSLGATEAFF.

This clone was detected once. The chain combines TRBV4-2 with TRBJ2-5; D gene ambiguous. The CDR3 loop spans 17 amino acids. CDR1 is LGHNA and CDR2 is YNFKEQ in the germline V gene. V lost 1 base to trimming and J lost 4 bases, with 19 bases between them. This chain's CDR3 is CASSQGRVGLGGETQYF. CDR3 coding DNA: TGTGCCAGCAGCCAAGGACGGGTGGGGTTGGGCGGAGAGACCCAGTACTTC.

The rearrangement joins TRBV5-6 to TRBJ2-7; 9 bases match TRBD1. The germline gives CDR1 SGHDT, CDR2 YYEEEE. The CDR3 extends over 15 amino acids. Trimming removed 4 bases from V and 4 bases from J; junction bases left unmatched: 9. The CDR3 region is CASSNPGTGWYEQYF. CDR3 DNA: TGTGCCAGCAGCAATCCCGGGACAGGGTGGTACGAGCAGTACTTC. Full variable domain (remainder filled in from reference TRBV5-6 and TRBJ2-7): DAGVTQSPTHLIKTRGQQVTLRCSPKSGHDTVSWYQQALGQGPQFIFQYYEEEERQRGNFPDRFSGHQFPNYSSELNVNALLLGDSALYLCASSNPGTGWYEQYFGPGTRLTVT.

This chain's CDR3 is CASSLGANQDTQYF. Written as DNA, the CDR3 is TGCGCCAGCAGCTTGGGGGCTAACCAAGATACGCAGTATTTT. V is TRBV5-1 and J is TRBJ2-3; no firm D call. This CDR3 contains 14 residues. V was pared by 0 bases and J by 5 bases, with 10 bases between. Germline loops: CDR1 SGHRS, CDR2 YFSETQ. The whole variable domain, filled in from reference TRBV5-1 and TRBJ2-3, reads KAGVTQTPRYLIKTRGQQVTLSCSPISGHRSVSWYQQTPGQGLQFLFEYFSETQRNKGNFPGRFSGRQFSNSRSEMNVSTLELGDSALYLCASSLGANQDTQYFGPGTRLTVL.

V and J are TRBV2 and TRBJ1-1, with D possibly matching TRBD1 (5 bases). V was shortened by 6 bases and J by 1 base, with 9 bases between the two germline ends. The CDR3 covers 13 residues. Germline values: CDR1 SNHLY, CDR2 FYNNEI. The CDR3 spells CASSRTQNTEAFF. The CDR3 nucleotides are TGTGCCAGCAGCCGGACACAGAACACTGAAGCTTTCTTT.

This CDR3 is CASSPSSYEQYF. The CDR3 nucleotides are TGTGCCAGCAGCCCCAGTTCCTACGAGCAGTACTTC. The V and J genes are TRBV5-8 and TRBJ2-7; D gene uncertain. The CDR3 extends over 12 amino acids. The V gene's germline CDR1 is SGHTS and CDR2 YDEGEE. Between the trimmed V and J ends, which lost 4 bases and 1 base, there was a span of 6 bases.

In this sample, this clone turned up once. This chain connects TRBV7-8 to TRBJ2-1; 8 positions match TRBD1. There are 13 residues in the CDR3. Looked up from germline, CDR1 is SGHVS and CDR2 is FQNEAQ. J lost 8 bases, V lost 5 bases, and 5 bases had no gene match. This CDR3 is CASSPRTGYEQFF. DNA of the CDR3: TGTGCCAGCAGCCCCAGGACAGGGTATGAGCAGTTCTTC. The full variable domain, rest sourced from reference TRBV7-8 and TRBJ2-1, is GAGVSQSPRYKVAKRGQDVALRCDPISGHVSLFWYQQALGQGPEFLTYFQNEAQLDKSGLPSDRFFAERPEGSVSTLKIQRTQQEDSAVYLCASSPRTGYEQFFGPGTRLTVL.

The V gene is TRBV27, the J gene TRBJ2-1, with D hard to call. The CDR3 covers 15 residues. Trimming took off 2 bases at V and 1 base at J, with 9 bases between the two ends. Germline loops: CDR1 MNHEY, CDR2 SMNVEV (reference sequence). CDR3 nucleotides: TGTGCCAGCAGTTTAATTGACAATTCCTACAATGAGCAGTTCTTC. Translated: CASSLIDNSYNEQFF.

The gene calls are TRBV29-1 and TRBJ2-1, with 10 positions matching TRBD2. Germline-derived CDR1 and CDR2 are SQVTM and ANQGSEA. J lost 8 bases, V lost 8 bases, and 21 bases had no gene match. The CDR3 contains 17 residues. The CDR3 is CSSWGNLAGGRGDEQFF. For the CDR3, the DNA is TGCAGCTCATGGGGAAATTTAGCGGGAGGCCGAGGCGATGAGCAGTTCTTC.

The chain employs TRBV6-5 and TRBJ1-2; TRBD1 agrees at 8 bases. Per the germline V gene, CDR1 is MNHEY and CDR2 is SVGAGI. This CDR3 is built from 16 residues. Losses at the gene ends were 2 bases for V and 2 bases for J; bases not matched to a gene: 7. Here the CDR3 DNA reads TGTGCCAGCAGTTACGACAGGGGACCCCTAAACTATGGCTACACCTTC. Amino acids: CASSYDRGPLNYGYTF.

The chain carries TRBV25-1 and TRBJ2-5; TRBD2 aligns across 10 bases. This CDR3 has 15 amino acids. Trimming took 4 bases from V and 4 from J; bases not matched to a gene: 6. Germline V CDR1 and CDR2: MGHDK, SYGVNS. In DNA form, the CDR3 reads TGTGCCAGCAGTGCCCTAGCGGGAGCGGGAGAGACCCAGTACTTC. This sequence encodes CASSALAGAGETQYF.

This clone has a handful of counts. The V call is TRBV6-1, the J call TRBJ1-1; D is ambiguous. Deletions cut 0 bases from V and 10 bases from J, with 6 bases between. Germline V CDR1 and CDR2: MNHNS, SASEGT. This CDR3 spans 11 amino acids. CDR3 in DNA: TGTGCCAGCAGTGAAGCGCGACCAGCTTTCTTT. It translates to CASSEARPAFF.

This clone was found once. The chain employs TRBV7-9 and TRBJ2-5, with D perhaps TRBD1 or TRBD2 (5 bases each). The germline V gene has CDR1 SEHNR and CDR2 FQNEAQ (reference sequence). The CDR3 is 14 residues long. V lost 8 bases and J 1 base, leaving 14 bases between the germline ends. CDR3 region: CASVSRDLQETQYF. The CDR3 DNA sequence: TGTGCCAGCGTCTCCCGGGACCTCCAAGAGACCCAGTACTTC. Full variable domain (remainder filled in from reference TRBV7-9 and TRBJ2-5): DTGVSQNPRHKITKRGQNVTFRCDPISEHNRLYWYRQTLGQGPEFLTYFQNEAQLEKSRLLSDRFSAERPKGSFSTLEIQRTEQGDSAMYLCASVSRDLQETQYFGPGTRLLVL.

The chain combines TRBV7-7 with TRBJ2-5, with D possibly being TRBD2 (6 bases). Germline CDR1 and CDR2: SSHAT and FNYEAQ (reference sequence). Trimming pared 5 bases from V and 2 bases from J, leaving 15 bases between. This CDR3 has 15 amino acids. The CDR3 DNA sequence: TGTGCCAGCAGCGCGGCTCGGGGGAATCAAGAGACCCAGTACTTC. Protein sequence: CASSAARGNQETQYF.

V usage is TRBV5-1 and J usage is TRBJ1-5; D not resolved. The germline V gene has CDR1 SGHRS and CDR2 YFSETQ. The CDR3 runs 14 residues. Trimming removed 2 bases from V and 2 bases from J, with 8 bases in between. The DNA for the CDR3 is TGCGCCAGCAGCTTATCAGAGGGCAATCAGCCCCAGCATTTT. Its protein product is CASSLSEGNQPQHF.

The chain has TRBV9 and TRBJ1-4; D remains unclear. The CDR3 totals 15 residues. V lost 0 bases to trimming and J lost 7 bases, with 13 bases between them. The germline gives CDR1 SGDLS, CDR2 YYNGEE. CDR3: CASSVEGSRAEKLFF. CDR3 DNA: TGTGCCAGCAGCGTAGAAGGCAGCCGGGCTGAAAAACTGTTTTTT.

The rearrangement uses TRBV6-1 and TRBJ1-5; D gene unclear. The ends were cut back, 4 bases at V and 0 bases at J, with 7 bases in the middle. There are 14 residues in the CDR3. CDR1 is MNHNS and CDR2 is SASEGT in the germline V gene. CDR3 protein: CASSGRISNQPQHF. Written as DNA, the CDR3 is TGTGCCAGCAGTGGCAGGATTAGCAATCAGCCCCAGCATTTT.

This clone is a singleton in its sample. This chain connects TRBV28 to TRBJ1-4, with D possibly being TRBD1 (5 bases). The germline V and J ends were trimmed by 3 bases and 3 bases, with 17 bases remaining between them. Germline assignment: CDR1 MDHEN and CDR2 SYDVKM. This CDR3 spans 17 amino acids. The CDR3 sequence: CASSFPQGVQANEKLFF. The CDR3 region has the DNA TGTGCCAGCAGTTTCCCTCAGGGCGTGCAAGCTAATGAAAAACTGTTTTTT.

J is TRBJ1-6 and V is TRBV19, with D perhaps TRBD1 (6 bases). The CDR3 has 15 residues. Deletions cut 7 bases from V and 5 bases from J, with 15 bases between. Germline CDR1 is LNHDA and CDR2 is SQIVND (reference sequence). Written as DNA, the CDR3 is TGTGCCAGTAATCCGGCAGGGGCCAATAATTCACCCCTCCACTTT. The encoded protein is CASNPAGANNSPLHF.

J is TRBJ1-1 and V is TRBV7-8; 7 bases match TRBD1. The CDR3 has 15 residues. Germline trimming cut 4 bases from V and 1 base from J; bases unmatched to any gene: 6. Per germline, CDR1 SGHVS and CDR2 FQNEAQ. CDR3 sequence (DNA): TGTGCCAGCAGCTCGAACCGGGACAGGAACACTGAAGCTTTCTTT. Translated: CASSSNRDRNTEAFF.

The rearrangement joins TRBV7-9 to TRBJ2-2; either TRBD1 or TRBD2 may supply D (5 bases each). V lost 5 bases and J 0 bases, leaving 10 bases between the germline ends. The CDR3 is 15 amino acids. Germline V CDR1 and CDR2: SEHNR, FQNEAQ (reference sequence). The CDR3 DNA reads TGTGCCAGCAGCGCCGGGACGACGAACACCGGGGAGCTGTTTTTT. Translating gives CASSAGTTNTGELFF.

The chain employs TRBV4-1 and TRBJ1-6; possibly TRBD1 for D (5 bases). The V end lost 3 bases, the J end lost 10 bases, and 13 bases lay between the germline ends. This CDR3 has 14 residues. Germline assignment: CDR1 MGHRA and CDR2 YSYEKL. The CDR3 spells CASSHLLRGSPLHF. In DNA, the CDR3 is TGCGCCAGCAGCCATTTGTTACGGGGCTCACCCCTCCACTTT.

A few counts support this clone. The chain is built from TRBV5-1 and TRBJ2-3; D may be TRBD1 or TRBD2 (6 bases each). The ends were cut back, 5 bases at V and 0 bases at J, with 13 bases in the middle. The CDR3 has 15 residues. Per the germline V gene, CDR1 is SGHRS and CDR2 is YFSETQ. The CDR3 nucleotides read TGCGCCAGCAGGGCGAGGGGGGCTAGCACAGATACGCAGTATTTT. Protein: CASRARGASTDTQYF.

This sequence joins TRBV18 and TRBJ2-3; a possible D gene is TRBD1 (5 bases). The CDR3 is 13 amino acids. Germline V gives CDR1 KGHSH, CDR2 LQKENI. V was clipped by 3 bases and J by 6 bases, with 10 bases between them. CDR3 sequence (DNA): TGTGCCAGCTCACCGAGACAGTATGATACGCAGTATTTT. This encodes CASSPRQYDTQYF.

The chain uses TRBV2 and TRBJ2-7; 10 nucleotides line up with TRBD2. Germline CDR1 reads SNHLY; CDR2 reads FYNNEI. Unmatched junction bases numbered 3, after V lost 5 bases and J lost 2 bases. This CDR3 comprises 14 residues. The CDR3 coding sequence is TGTGCCAGCAGTCTAGCGGGAGCACCCTACGAGCAGTACTTC. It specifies CASSLAGAPYEQYF.

CDR3 protein: CATSSLQGVDYGYTF. CDR3 nucleotides: TGTGCCACCAGCAGTCTACAGGGGGTCGACTATGGCTACACCTTC. This chain uses TRBV15 with TRBJ1-2, with 8 nucleotides matching TRBD1. The V and J ends lost 3 bases and 3 bases, in that order; junction bases with no gene match: 6. The CDR3 has 15 amino acids. The germline CDR1 and CDR2 sequences are LNHNV and YYDKDF (reference sequence).

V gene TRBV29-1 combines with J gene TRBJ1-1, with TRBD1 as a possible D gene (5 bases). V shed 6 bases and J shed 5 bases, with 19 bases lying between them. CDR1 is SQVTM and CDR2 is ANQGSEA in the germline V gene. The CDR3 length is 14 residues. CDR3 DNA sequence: TGCAGCGTCGGAGCCTGGGGGGTGGGGACTGAAGCTTTCTTT. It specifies CSVGAWGVGTEAFF. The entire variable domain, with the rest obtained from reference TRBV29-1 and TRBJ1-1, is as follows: SAVISQKPSRDICQRGTSLTIQCQVDSQVTMMFWYRQQPGQSLTLIATANQGSEATYESGFVIDKFPISRPNLTFSTLTVSNMSPEDSSIYLCSVGAWGVGTEAFFGQGTRLTVV.

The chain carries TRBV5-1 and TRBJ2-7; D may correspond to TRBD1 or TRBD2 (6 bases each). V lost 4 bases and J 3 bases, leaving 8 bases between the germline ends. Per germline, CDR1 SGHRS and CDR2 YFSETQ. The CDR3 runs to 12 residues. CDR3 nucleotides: TGCGCCAGCAGCCGGGGGCTCTACGAGCAGTACTTC. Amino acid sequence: CASSRGLYEQYF.